These 2 T cell receptor beta chains were all obtained from the same sample, sequenced in a study of T cell repertoires in ileal Crohn's disease. Repertoires were generated with immunoSEQ multiplex PCR, while TCRdb's copy carries only in-frame clones and drops some. The data hold 13,000 to 15,000 clones, with 78% observed a single time. Sequences were obtained from ileal tissue. Receptors originate from an adult with Crohn's disease.

The rearrangement joins TRBV30 to TRBJ2-1; 8 nucleotides line up with TRBD2. V shed 3 bases, J shed 7 bases, and the junction held 11 bases outside the gene matches. The germline V gene has CDR1 GTSNPN and CDR2 SVGIG (reference sequence). This CDR3 region has 15 residues. This chain's CDR3 is CAWRSGGAGRNEQFF. In DNA, the CDR3 is TGTGCCTGGAGATCCGGGGGGGCCGGGAGGAATGAGCAGTTCTTC.

V gene TRBV7-3 combines with J gene TRBJ2-3; D may be TRBD2 (7 bases). V lost 5 bases and J lost 4, with 19 bases in between. The CDR3 has 16 amino acids. Per germline, CDR1 SGHTA and CDR2 FQGTGA. This CDR3 reads CASSPGTTYRADTQYF. For the CDR3, the DNA is TGTGCCAGCAGCCCCGGGACTACTTACAGGGCAGATACGCAGTATTTT.